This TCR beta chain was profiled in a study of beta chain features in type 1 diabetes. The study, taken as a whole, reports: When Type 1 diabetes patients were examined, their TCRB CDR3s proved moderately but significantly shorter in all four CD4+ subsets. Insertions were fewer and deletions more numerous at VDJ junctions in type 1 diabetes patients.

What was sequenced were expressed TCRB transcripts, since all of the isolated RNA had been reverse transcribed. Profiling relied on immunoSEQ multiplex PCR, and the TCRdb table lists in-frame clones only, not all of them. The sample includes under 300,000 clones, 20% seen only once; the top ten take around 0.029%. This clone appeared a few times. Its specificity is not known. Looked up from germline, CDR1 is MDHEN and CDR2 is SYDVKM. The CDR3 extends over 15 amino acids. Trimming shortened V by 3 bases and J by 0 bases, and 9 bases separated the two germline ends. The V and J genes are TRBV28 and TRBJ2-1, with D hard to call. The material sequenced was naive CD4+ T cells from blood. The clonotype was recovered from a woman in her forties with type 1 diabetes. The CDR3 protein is CASSFHSSSYNEQFF. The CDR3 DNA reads TGTGCCAGCAGTTTCCACTCCTCCTCCTACAATGAGCAGTTCTTC.